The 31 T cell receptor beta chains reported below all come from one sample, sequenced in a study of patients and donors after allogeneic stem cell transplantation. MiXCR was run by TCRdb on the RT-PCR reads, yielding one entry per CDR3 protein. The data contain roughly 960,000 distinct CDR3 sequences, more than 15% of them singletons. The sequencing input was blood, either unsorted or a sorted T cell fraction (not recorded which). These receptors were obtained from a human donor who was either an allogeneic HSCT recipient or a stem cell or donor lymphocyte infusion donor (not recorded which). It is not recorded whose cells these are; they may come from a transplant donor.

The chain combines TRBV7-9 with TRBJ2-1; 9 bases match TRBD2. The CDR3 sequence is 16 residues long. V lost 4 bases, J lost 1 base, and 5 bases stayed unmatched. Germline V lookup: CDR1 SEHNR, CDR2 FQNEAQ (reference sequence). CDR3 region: CASSSSAGGSYNEQFF. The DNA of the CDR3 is TGTGCCAGCAGCTCTAGTGCGGGGGGGTCCTACAATGAGCAGTTCTTC.

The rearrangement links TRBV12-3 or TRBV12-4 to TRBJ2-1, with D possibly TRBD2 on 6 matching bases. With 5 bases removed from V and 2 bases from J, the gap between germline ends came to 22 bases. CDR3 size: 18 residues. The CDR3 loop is CASSRLASLDQTYNEQFF. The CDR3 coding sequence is TGTGCCAGCAGTCGCCTAGCGAGCCTTGACCAGACCTACAATGAGCAGTTCTTC.

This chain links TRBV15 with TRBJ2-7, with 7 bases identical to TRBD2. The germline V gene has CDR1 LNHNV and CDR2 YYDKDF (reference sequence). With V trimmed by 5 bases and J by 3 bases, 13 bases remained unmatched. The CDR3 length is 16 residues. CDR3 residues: CATSEKKALAVYEQYF. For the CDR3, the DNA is TGTGCCACCAGCGAGAAAAAGGCCCTAGCGGTCTACGAGCAGTACTTC.

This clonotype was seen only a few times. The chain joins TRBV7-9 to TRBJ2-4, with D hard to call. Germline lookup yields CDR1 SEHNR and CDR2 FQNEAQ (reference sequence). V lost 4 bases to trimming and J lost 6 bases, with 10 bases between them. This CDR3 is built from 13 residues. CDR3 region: CASSSQSGNIQYF. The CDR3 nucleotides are TGTGCCAGCAGCTCCCAGTCGGGAAACATTCAGTACTTC.

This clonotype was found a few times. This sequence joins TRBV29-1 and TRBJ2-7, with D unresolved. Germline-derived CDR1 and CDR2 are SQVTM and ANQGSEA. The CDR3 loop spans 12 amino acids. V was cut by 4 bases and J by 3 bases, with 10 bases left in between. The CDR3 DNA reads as TGCAGCGTTGTAGAGAGTTTCTACGAGCAGTACTTC. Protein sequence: CSVVESFYEQYF.

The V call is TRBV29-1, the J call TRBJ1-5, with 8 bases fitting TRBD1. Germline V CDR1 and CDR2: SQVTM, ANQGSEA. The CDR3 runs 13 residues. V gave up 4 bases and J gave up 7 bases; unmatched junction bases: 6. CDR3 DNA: TGCAGCGTTGTGGAAAGACAGGGGCAGCCCCAGCATTTT. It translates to CSVVERQGQPQHF.

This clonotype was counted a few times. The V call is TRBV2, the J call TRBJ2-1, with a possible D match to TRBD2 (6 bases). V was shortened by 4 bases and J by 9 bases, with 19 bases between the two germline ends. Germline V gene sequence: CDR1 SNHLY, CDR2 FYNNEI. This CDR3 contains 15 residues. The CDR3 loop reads CASSGTGTSTAEQFF. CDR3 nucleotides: TGTGCCAGCAGTGGAACCGGGACTTCTACCGCTGAGCAGTTCTTC.

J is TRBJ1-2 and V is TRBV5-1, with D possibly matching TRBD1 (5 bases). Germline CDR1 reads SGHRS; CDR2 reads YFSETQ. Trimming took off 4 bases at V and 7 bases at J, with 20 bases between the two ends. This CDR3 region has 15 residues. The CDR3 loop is CASSITGPETRGYTF. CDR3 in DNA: TGCGCCAGCAGCATAACAGGACCGGAGACGCGTGGCTACACCTTC.

The CDR3, as DNA: TGTGCCAGCAGCTTGGTTCCCAGTCTTAATAATGAAAAACTGTTTTTT. Protein product: CASSLVPSLNNEKLFF. This chain uses TRBV5-6 with TRBJ1-4; D gene ambiguous. Germline-derived CDR1 and CDR2 are SGHDT and YYEEEE. The CDR3 runs 16 residues. The V end lost 0 bases, the J end lost 4 bases, and 13 bases lay between the germline ends. Full variable domain (rest looked up from reference TRBV5-6 and TRBJ1-4): DAGVTQSPTHLIKTRGQQVTLRCSPKSGHDTVSWYQQALGQGPQFIFQYYEEEERQRGNFPDRFSGHQFPNYSSELNVNALLLGDSALYLCASSLVPSLNNEKLFFGSGTQLSVL.

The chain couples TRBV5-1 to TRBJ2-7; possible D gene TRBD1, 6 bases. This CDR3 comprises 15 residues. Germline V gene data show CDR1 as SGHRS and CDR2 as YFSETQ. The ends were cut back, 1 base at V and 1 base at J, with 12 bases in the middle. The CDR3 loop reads CASSLPGANSYEQYF. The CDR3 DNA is TGCGCCAGCAGCTTGCCAGGGGCGAATTCCTACGAGCAGTACTTC.

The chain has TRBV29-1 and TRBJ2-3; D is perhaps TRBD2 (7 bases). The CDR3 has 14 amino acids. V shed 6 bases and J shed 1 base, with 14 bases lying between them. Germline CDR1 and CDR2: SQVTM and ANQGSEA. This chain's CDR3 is CSVLRGARTDTQYF. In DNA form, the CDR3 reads TGCAGCGTCCTACGGGGGGCCCGCACAGATACGCAGTATTTT.

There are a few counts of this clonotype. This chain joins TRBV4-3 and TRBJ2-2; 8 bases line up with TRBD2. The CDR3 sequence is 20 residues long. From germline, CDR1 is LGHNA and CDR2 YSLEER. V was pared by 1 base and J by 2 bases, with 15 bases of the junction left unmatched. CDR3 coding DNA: TGCGCCAGCAGCCAAGGGTTCACTAGCGGAAGAGTTATAAACACCGGGGAGCTGTTTTTT. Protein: CASSQGFTSGRVINTGELFF.

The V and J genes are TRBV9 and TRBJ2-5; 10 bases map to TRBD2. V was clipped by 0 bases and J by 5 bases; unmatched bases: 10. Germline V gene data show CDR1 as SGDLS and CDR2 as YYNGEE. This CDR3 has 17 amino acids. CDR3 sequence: CASSVGASGSFRETQYF. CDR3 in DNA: TGTGCCAGCAGCGTAGGAGCTAGCGGGAGCTTTCGGGAGACCCAGTACTTC.

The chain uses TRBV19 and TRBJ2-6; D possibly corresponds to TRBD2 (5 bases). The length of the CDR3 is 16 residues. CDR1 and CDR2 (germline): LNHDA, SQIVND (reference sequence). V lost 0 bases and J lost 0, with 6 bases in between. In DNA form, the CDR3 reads TGTGCCAGTAGTATAGAAGAGGGCTCTGGGGCCAACGTCCTGACTTTC. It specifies CASSIEEGSGANVLTF.

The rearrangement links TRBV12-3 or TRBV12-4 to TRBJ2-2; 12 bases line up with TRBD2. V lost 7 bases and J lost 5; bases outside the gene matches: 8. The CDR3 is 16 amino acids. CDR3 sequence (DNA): TGTGCCAGCAACCCGCTAGCGGGAGGGTTTACCGGGGAGCTGTTTTTT. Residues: CASNPLAGGFTGELFF.

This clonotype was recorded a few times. CDR3 DNA: TGCAGTGCTAGAAGGCTTCCGGGGGGGAGCTACGAGCAGTACTTC. Protein product: CSARRLPGGSYEQYF. The J gene is TRBJ2-7, the V gene TRBV20-1, with 8 positions matching TRBD2. Trimming at V came to 2 bases and at J to 3 bases, leaving 9 bases not matched to a gene. Germline lookup yields CDR1 DFQATT and CDR2 SNEGSKA (reference sequence). This CDR3 region has 15 residues.

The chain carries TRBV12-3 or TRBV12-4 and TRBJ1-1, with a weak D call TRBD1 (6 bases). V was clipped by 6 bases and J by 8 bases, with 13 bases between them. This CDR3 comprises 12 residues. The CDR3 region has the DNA TGTGCCAGCAGAACTACAGGGATAGAAGCTTTCTTT. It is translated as CASRTTGIEAFF.

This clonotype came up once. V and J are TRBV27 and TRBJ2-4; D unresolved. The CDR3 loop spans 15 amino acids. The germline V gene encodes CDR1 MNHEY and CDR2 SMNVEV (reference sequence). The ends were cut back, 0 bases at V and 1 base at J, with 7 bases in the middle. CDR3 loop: CASSLSAVAKNIQYF. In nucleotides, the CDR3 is TGTGCCAGCAGTTTATCGGCAGTCGCCAAAAACATTCAGTACTTC.

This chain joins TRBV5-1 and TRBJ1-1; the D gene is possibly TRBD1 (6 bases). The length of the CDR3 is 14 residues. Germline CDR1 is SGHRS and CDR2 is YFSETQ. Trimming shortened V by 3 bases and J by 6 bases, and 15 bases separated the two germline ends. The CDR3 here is CASSWGDNWSEAFF. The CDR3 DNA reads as TGCGCCAGCAGCTGGGGGGACAATTGGTCTGAAGCTTTCTTT.

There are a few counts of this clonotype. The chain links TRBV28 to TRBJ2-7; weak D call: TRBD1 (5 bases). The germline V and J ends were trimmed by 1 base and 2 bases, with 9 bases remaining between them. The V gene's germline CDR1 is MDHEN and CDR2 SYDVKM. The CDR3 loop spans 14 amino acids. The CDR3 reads CASSLLQVPYEQYF. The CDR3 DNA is TGTGCCAGCAGTTTATTACAGGTGCCCTACGAGCAGTACTTC.

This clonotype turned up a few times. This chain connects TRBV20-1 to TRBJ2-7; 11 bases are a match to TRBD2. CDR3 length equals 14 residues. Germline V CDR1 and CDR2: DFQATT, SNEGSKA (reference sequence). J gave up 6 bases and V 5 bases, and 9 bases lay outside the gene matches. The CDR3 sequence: CSAPFRLAGREQYF. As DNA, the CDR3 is TGCAGTGCTCCCTTCAGACTAGCGGGACGCGAGCAGTACTTC.

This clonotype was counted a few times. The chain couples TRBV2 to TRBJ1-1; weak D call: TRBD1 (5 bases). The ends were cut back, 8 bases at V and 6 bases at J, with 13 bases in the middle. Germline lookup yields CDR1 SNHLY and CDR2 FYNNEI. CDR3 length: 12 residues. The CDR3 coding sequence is TGTGCCAGCGCGGTCTGGGGCGCTGAAGCTTTCTTT. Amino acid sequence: CASAVWGAEAFF.

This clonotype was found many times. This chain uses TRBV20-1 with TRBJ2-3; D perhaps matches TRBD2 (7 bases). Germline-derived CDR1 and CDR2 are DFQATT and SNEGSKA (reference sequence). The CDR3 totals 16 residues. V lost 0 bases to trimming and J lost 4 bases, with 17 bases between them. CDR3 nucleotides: TGCAGTGCTAGAGATAGGAGGGGGGGCCGGCCAGATACGCAGTATTTT. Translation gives CSARDRRGGRPDTQYF.

CDR3 sequence (DNA): TGCGCCAGCAGCTTGGGCAATAGCGCCTACAATGAGCAGTTCTTC. Translating it yields CASSLGNSAYNEQFF. The chain uses TRBV5-1 and TRBJ2-1, with D maybe TRBD2 (5 bases). Germline V gene sequence: CDR1 SGHRS, CDR2 YFSETQ. The CDR3 length is 15 residues. V lost 0 bases, J lost 2 bases, and 9 bases lay in between.

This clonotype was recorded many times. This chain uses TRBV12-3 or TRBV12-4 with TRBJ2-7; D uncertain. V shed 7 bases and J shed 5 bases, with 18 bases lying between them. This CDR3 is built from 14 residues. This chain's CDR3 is CASTQRTPWNEQYF. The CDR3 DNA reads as TGTGCCAGCACCCAACGGACCCCTTGGAACGAGCAGTACTTC.

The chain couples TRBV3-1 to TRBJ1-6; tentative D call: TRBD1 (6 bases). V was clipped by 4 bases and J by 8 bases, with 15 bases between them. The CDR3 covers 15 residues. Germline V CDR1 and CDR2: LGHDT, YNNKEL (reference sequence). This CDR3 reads CASSRTGRGDSPLHF. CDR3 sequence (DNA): TGTGCCAGCAGCCGCACAGGGCGGGGGGATTCACCCCTCCACTTT.

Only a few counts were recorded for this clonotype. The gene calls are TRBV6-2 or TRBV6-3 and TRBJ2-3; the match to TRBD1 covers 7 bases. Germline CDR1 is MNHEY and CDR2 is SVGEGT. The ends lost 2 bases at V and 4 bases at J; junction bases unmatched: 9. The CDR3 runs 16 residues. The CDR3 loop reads CASSYIRGQAADTQYF. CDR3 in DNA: TGTGCCAGCAGTTACATAAGAGGACAGGCCGCAGATACGCAGTATTTT.

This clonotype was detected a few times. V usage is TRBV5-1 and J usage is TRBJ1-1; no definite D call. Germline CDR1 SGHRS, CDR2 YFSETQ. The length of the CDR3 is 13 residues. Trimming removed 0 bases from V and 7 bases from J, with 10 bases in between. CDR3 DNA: TGCGCCAGCAGCTTGGTTGGGATCGATGAAGCTTTCTTT. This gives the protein CASSLVGIDEAFF.

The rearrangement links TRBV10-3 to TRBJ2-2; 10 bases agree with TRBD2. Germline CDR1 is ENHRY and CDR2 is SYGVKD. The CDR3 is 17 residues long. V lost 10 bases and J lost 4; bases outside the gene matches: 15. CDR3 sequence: CATLIPLAGERTGELFF. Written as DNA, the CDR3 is TGTGCCACCCTAATCCCTCTAGCGGGAGAGCGCACCGGGGAGCTGTTTTTT.

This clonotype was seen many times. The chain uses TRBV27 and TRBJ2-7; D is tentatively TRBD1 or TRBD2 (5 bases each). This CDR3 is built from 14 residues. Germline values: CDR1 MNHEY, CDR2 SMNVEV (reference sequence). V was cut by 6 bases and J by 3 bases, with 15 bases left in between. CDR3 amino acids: CASSSGTAFYEQYF. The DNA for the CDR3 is TGTGCCAGCAGCTCCGGGACGGCATTCTACGAGCAGTACTTC.

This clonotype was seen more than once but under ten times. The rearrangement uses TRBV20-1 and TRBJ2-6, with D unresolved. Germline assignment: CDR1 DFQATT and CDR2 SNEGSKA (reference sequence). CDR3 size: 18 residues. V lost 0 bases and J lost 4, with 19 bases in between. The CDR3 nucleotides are TGCAGTGCTAGAGATCGCACAGCTATGGGTCTCGGGGCCAACGTCCTGACTTTC. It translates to CSARDRTAMGLGANVLTF.